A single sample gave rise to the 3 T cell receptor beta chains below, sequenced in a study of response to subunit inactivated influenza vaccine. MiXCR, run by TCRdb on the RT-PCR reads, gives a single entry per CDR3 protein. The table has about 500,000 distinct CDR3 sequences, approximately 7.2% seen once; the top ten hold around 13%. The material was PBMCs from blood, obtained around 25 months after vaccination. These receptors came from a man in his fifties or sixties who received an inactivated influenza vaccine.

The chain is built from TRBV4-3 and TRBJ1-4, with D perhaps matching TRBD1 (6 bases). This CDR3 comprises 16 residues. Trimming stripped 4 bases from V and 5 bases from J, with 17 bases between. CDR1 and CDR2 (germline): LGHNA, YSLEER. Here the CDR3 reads CASSLETRGANEKLFF. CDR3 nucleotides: TGCGCCAGCAGCCTAGAGACGAGGGGGGCAAATGAAAAACTGTTTTTT.

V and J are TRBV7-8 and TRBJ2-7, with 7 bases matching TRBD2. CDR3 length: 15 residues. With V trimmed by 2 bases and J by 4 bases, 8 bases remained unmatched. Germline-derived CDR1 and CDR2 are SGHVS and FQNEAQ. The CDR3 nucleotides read TGTGCCAGCAGCTTACTACGGCTAGCGGTTTACGAGCAGTACTTC. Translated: CASSLLRLAVYEQYF.

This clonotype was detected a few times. The CDR3 nucleotides read TGTGCCAGTAGGACCCAAGGGACAGCGAACACCGGGGAGCTGTTTTTT. Translated: CASRTQGTANTGELFF. The V gene is TRBV19, the J gene TRBJ2-2, with 7 bases identical to TRBD1. V was pared by 6 bases and J by 0 bases, with 7 bases of the junction left unmatched. Germline CDR1 and CDR2: LNHDA and SQIVND (reference sequence). The CDR3 is made up of 16 amino acids.